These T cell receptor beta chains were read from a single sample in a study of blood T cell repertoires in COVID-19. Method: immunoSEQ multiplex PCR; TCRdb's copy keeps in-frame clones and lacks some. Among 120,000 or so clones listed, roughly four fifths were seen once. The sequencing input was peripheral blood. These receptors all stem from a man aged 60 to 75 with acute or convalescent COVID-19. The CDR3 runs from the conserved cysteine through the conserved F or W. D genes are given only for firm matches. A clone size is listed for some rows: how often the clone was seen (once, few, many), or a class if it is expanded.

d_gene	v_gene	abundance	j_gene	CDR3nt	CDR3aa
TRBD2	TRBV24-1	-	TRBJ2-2	TGTGCCACCAGTGATTTGCGCGGGACTAGCGGAGTGCATGACACCGGGGAGCTGTTTTTT	CATSDLRGTSGVHDTGELFF
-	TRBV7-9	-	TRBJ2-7	TGTGCCAGCAGCTTCAGGGGAGAAGGGCGTTACGAGCAGTACTTC	CASSFRGEGRYEQYF
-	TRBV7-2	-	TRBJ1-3	TGTGCCAGCAGACTGTCCCACTCTGGAAACACCATATATTTT	CASRLSHSGNTIYF
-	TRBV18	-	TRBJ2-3	TGTGCCAGCTCCACGGAGGTGGGAGATACGCAGTATTTT	CASSTEVGDTQYF
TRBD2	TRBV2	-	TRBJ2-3	TGTGCCAGCAGTGAGGAACTAGCGCCCCGCTTAGATACGCAGTATTTT	CASSEELAPRLDTQYF
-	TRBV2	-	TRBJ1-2	TGTGCCAGCAGGGAACTCAGGACAGTAAACTATGGCTACACCTTC	CASRELRTVNYGYTF
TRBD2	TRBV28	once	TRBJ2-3	TGTGCCAGCAGTGGAAGCGGGGGGGTTCGGGATGAGGGCCCAGATACGCAGTATTTT	CASSGSGGVRDEGPDTQYF
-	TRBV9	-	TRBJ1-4	TGTGCCAGCAGCGTAGATACAGCCTATAATGAAAAACTGTTTTTT	CASSVDTAYNEKLFF
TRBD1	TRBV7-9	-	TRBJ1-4	TGTGCCAGCAGCCACAGGGGTGGCTTTGAAAAACTGTTTTTT	CASSHRGGFEKLFF
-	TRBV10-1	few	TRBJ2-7	TGCGCCAGCAGTGACCGAACAGGAGTCTACGAGCAGTACTTC	CASSDRTGVYEQYF
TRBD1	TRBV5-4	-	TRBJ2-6	TGTGCCAGCAGGAATTACAGGGGGCAAACTGGGGCCAACGTCCTGACTTTC	CASRNYRGQTGANVLTF
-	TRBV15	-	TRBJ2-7	TGTGCCACCAGCAGACCCCGGGAGGGGGCTACCTACGAGCAGTACTTC	CATSRPREGATYEQYF
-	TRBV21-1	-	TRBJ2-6	TGTGCCAGCAGCAAAAGGGTCAGGGGGTATGGCTCTGGGGCCAACGTCCTGACTTTC	CASSKRVRGYGSGANVLTF
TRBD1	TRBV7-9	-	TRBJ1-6	TGTGCCAGCAGCCCCGAGACAGGGGAGGATTCACCCCTCCACTTT	CASSPETGEDSPLHF
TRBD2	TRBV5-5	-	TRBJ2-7	TGTGCCAGCAGCCTTGGTTCTAGCGGGGCCTACGAGCAGTACTTC	CASSLGSSGAYEQYF
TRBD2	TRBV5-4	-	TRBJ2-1	TGTGCCAGCAGCTTGACTAGCGGAGACAATGAGCAGTTCTTC	CASSLTSGDNEQFF
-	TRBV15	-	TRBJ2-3	TGTGCCACCAGCAGAGATGGCGGCGGGAGCACAGATACGCAGTATTTT	CATSRDGGGSTDTQYF
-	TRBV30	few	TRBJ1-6	TGTGCCTGGAGTGTAGCGGCACCCCTCCACTTT	CAWSVAAPLHF
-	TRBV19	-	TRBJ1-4	TGTGCCAGTAGTACTCAAGCGGGGAGTCGAACTAATGAAAAACTGTTTTTT	CASSTQAGSRTNEKLFF
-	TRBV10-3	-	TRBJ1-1	TGTGCCATCAGCTCAGTAGGGGGGGGAAGCACTGAAGCTTTCTTT	CAISSVGGGSTEAFF
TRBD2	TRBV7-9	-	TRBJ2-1	TGTGCCAGCAGCGGGGAGGGATGGGACTATGGTTTGGACTACAATGAGCAGTTCTTC	CASSGEGWDYGLDYNEQFF
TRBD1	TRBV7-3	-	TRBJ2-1	TGTGCCAGCAGTCCCGACAGGGGGGAGTTCTTC	CASSPDRGEFF
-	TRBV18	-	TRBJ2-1	TGTGCCAGCTCACCAGCGGGCGTAGAGAAATACTACAATGAGCAGTTCTTC	CASSPAGVEKYYNEQFF
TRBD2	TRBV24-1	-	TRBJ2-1	TGTGCCACCAGTGGGACGCGGACTAGCTCAAATGAGCAGTTCTTC	CATSGTRTSSNEQFF
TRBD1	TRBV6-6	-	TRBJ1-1	TGTGCCAGCACTCCCAGGGGGCAAATGAACACTGAAGCTTTCTTT	CASTPRGQMNTEAFF